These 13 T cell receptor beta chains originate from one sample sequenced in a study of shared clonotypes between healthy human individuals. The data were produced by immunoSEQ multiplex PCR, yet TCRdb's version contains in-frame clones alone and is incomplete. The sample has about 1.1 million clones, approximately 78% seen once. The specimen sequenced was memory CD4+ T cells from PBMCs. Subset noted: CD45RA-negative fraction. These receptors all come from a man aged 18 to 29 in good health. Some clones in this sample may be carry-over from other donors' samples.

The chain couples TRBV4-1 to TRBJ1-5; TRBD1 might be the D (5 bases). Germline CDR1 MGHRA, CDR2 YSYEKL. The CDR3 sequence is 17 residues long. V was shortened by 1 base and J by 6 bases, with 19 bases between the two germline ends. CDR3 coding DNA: TGCGCCAGCAGCCAAGGGAGGTCGGGGGGTAATAGTCAGCCCCAGCATTTT. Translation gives CASSQGRSGGNSQPQHF.

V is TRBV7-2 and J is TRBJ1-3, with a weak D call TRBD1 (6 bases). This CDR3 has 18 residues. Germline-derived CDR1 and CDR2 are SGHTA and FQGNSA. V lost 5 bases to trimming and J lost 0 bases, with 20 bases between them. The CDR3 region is CASSQQRVRDNSGNTIYF. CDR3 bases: TGTGCCAGCAGCCAACAGAGGGTCCGGGACAACTCTGGAAACACCATATATTTT.

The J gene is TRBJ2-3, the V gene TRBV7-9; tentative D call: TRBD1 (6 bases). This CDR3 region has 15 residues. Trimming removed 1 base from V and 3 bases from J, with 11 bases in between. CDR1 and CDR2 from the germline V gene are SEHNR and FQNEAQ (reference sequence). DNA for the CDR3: TGTGCCAGCAGCTTAGTGGGGGCGGGTACAGATACGCAGTATTTT. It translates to CASSLVGAGTDTQYF. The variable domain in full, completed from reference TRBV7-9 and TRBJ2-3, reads DTGVSQNPRHKITKRGQNVTFRCDPISEHNRLYWYRQTLGQGPEFLTYFQNEAQLEKSRLLSDRFSAERPKGSFSTLEIQRTEQGDSAMYLCASSLVGAGTDTQYFGPGTRLTVL.

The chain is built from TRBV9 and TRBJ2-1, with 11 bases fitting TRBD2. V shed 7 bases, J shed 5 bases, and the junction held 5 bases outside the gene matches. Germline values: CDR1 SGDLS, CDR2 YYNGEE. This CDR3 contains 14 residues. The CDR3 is CASEPGLADNEQFF. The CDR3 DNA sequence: TGTGCCAGCGAGCCGGGACTAGCGGACAATGAGCAGTTCTTC.

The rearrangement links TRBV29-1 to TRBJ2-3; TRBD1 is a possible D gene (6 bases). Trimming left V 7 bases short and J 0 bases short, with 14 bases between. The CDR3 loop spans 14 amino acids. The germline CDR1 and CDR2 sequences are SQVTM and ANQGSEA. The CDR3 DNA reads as TGCAGCGCGACAGGCGGGTATAGCACAGATACGCAGTATTTT. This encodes CSATGGYSTDTQYF.

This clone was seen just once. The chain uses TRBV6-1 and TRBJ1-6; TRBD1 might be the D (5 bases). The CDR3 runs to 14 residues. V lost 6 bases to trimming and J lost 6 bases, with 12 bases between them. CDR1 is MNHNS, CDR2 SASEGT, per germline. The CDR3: CASRAGTVNSPLHF. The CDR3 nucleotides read TGTGCCAGCAGAGCCGGGACGGTTAATTCACCCCTCCACTTT.

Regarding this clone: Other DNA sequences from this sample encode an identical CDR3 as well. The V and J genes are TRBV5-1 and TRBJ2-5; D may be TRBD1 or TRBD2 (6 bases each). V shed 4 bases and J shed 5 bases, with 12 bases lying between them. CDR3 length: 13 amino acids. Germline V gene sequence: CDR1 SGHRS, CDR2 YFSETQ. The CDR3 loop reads CASSPGATETQYF. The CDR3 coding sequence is TGCGCCAGCAGCCCGGGGGCAACGGAGACCCAGTACTTC.

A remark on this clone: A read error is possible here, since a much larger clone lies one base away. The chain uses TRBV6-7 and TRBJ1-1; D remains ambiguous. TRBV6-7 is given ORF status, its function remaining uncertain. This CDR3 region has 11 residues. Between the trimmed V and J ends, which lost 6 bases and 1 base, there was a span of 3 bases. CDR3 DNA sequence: TGTGCCAGCAGACGGAACACTGAAGCTTTCTTT. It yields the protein CASRRNTEAFF.

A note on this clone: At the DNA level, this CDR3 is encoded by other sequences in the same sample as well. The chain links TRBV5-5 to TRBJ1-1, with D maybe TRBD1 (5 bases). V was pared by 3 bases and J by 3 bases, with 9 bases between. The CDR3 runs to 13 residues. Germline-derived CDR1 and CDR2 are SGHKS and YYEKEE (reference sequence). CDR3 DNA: TGTGCCAGCAGCTCCGACAGCCACACTGAAGCTTTCTTT. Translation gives CASSSDSHTEAFF.

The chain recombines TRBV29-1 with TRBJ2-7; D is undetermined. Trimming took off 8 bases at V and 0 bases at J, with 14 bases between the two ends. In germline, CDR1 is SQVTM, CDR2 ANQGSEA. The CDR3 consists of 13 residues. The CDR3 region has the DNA TGCAGCACGTTATCAGGAAGCTCCTACGAGCAGTACTTC. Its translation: CSTLSGSSYEQYF.

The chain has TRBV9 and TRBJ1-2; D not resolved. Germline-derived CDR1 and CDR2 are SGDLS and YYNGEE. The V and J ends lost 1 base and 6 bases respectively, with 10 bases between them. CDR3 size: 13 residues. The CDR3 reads CASSVSPKDGYTF. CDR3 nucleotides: TGTGCCAGCAGCGTATCCCCCAAGGATGGCTACACCTTC.

CDR3 bases: TGTGCCAGCAGCTTAGCGGGACAAAGATACGAGCAGTACTTC. This translates into CASSLAGQRYEQYF. The rearrangement uses TRBV7-2 and TRBJ2-7, with a tentative D call TRBD1 (6 bases). The CDR3 is made up of 14 amino acids. Trimming stripped 0 bases from V and 4 bases from J, with 10 bases between. Germline CDR1 SGHTA, CDR2 FQGNSA.

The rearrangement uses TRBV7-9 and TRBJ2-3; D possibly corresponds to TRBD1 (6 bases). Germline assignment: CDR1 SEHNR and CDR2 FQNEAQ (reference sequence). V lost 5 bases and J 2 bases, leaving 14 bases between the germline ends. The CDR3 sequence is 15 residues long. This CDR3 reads CASSPGQFPTDTQYF. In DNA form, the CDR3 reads TGTGCCAGCAGCCCGGGACAATTTCCCACAGATACGCAGTATTTT. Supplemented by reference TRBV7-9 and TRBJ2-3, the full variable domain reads DTGVSQNPRHKITKRGQNVTFRCDPISEHNRLYWYRQTLGQGPEFLTYFQNEAQLEKSRLLSDRFSAERPKGSFSTLEIQRTEQGDSAMYLCASSPGQFPTDTQYFGPGTRLTVL.